This TCR beta chain emerged from a study of Graves' ophthalmopathy and Graves' hyperthyroidism. Study-level results: In predicting ophthalmopathy progression, the model reached approximately 70% sensitivity and under 85% specificity.

To note about this clonotype: As yet, its antigen is unknown.

Beta-chain TCR CDR3 regions were amplified from RNA transcripts. HTBI-primed first-round RT-PCR preceded second-round multiplex PCR. Each CDR3 protein gets one entry after TCRdb re-called the multiplex PCR reads with MiXCR. The sample shows over a million distinct CDR3 sequences, less than 45% of them seen only once. J was trimmed by 5 bases and V by 6 bases; bases with no gene match: 16. CDR3 size: 17 residues. CDR1 is DFQATT, CDR2 SNEGSKA, per germline (reference sequence). The sequence came from an adult man with Graves' hyperthyroidism. The sequenced sample was peripheral blood or thyroid tissue (not recorded which). V is TRBV20-1 and J is TRBJ2-7; 13 bases map to TRBD2. The CDR3 loop reads CSAQPGLAGRSGDEQYF. CDR3 sequence (DNA): TGCAGTGCGCAGCCGGGACTAGCGGGAAGGTCGGGGGACGAGCAGTACTTC.